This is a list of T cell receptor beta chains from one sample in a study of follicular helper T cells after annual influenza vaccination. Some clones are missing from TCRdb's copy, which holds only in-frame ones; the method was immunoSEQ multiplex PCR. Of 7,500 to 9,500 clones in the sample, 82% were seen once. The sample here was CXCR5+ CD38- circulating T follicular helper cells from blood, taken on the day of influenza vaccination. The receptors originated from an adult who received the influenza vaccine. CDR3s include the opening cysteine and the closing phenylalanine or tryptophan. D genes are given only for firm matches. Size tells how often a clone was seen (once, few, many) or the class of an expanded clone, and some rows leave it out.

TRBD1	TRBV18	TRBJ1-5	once	CASSPGTGGLDQPQHF	TGTGCCAGCTCACCCGGGACAGGGGGTTTGGACCAGCCCCAGCATTTT
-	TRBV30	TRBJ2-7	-	CAWRAGTYEQYF	TGTGCCTGGAGGGCGGGAACCTACGAGCAGTACTTC